This T cell receptor beta chain was recovered during a study of cytomegalovirus exposure and HLA in healthy donors. The overall study: Approximately 85 million unique TCRs from HLA-typed donors were held in an early data release. Study-wide findings and caveats: The study carried out a later analysis of TCR beta sequences. It associated some 18,000 of them with specific HLA alleles at a false discovery rate of 0.05. In the analysis, some V segments, TRBV6-2 and TRBV6-3 included, were excluded as indistinguishable. A later analysis reportedly found that, within productive TCRs, an Asian-associated ancestry cluster had fewer N-insertions than the mean observed across the approximately 660 donors.

Germline V gives CDR1 MDHEN, CDR2 SYDVKM. CDR3 size: 12 residues. Trimming cost V 3 bases and J 6 bases, with 6 bases left between them. Only one count was recorded for this clone. Its specificity is not known. The PCR was carried out with 60 Vbeta primers and 13 Jbeta primers. Sequenced by immunoSEQ multiplex PCR; TCRdb stores in-frame clones only, minus some. The repertoire consists of roughly 110,000 clones, with over 60% occurring once and the leading ten covering 6.1%. V usage is TRBV28 and J usage is TRBJ1-5; D call uncertain. The sequence came from a woman aged 50 to 60 in good health and CMV-seropositive. The sequenced sample consisted of PBMCs. For the CDR3, the DNA is TGTGCCAGCAGTTTCTGGAGTCAGCCCCAGCATTTT. Translated, it gives CASSFWSQPQHF.